This T cell receptor beta chain was captured by sequencing in a study of beta chain features in type 1 diabetes (dated by TCRdb to 2016 to 2019). Concerning the study at large: Patients and healthy donors did not differ in mean age, gender distribution, total cell number or subset yield. Regulatory and stem cell-like memory subsets were obtained from only 8 patients and about eight healthy donors, while naive and central memory subsets were obtained from all 28 donors. In the study, recently diagnosed type 1 diabetes patients and matched healthy donors were compared on the TCRB repertoires of their sorted circulating CD4+ T cell subsets. A total of about 100,000,000 sorted cells were examined across all samples, and RNA yield correlated strongly with the number of cells per subset.

The entire isolated RNA was reverse transcribed using the High Capacity cDNA Reverse Transcription Kit, and thus expressed TCRB transcripts were sequenced. Deep immunoSEQ sequencing was performed on naive, central memory and regulatory T cell samples, with an average of approximately 4 million total reads per sample. Sorted cells were lysed in RLT buffer and RNA was extracted with DNase-treated RNeasy Micro or Mini kits, depending on cell number. To prevent cross-contamination, each cell subset was processed individually, whereas patient and healthy donor samples were processed jointly. The immunoSEQ multiplex PCR was used to amplify TCRB sequences from cDNA, yielding 87-bp fragments that span the CDR3 region. The amplicons were sequenced using the Illumina HiSeq platform. For the original study's pipeline: Synthetic template baselines were used to correct PCR bias computationally, reads within Hamming distance 2 were collapsed, and singletons that could not be merged were discarded. Reads were aligned against IMGT so that V, D and J genes, CDR3 length and insertions or deletions at six rearrangement sites could be assigned. Within each subset, clonotype counts were normalized to sorted cell number, and only after that were true diversity and Gini coefficients computed with the tcR R package. Repertoire sharing was quantified using the overlap coefficient calculated on TCRB nucleotide sequences. As a proxy for the pre-selection repertoire, out-of-frame TCRB sequences from naive cells were analyzed. The source is immuneACCESS, and TCRdb retained only in-frame sequences with V and J called. Part of the clones is not carried over; for the studies checked, unresolved V genes explain less than half of this, and the remainder is unexplained. The V and J calls and the clone size are those of that table, but D and trimming were determined from the DNA. The sample has 150,000 to 200,000 clones on record, roughly 60% of them singletons. Of the sample, about 0.081% falls within the top ten clones.

A note on this clone: No cognate antigen has been identified for it. No much larger clone is present one base from it, and per-base qualities are unavailable.

What the authors observed across the whole study: Fewer insertions and more nucleotide deletions at VDJ recombination sites were observed in patients with type 1 diabetes, implying thymic rearrangement abnormalities. Because cDNA was sequenced instead of genomic DNA, activated cells with high expression could be over-represented, although the groups did not differ in activation or CD3 levels. A moderate but significant shortening of TCRB CDR3 length was observed in type 1 diabetes patients in all four CD4+ subsets. Naive, central memory and regulatory TCRB repertoires appeared to be more alike among patients than among healthy donors. PCR may preferentially amplify shorter templates, but because patient and control samples were amplified and corrected together, any resulting skew would affect both groups equally. HLA sub-analyses involved small numbers of individuals, so any influence of HLA type on TCRB rearrangement remained unresolved.

The germline V gene encodes CDR1 SGDLS and CDR2 YYNGEE. V loses 4 bases, J loses 6 bases, and the germline ends lie 16 bases apart. The CDR3 has 14 amino acids, counting the end cysteine and phenylalanine. Only the CDR3 portion is preserved as DNA: 42 bases, with reading frame beginning at the first base. A single peripheral blood draw of around 120 mL on average was collected from each donor into heparinised tubes. Using a panel that included CD45RO, CCR7, CD25, CD127, CD95 and CD27, naive, central memory, regulatory and stem cell-like memory CD4+ T cells were sorted on a BD FACSAria II. Every sorted population had a purity above 98%. Right away, PBMCs were isolated by Lymphoprep density gradient centrifugation and were stained directly, with no culture step. To minimize batch effects, samples were stained and sorted in pairs, one healthy donor with one patient per experiment.

The sequence is built from TRBV9 and TRBJ1-2, with the D gene uncertain. The sample taken for sequencing was naive CD4+ T cells from blood. The meaning of the sample's cell subset or site label: true naive CD4+ T cells. This receptor was obtained from a man aged 30 to 45 with type 1 diabetes. CDR3 protein: CASSFRQHSNGYTF. In nucleotides, the sequence is TGTGCCAGCAGCTTCCGACAACATTCCAATGGCTACACCTTC.